This section outlines one T cell receptor beta chain sequence together with its context. This entry is derived from a study of blood T cell repertoires in COVID-19. Clones were sequenced by immunoSEQ multiplex PCR, and TCRdb holds only the in-frame ones, with some missing. The sample shows tens of thousands of clones, more than 80% of them seen only once. The source material was peripheral blood. The sequence was collected from an older woman with acute or convalescent COVID-19.

Written as DNA, the CDR3 is TGCGCCAGCAGGGACAGGGACGAGCAGTACTTC. Translating gives CASRDRDEQYF. V gene TRBV10-2 combines with J gene TRBJ2-7; the match to TRBD1 covers 8 bases. This CDR3 is 11 amino acids long. V was pared by 6 bases and J by 5 bases, with 0 bases of the junction left unmatched. Germline V gives CDR1 WSHSY, CDR2 SAAADI.